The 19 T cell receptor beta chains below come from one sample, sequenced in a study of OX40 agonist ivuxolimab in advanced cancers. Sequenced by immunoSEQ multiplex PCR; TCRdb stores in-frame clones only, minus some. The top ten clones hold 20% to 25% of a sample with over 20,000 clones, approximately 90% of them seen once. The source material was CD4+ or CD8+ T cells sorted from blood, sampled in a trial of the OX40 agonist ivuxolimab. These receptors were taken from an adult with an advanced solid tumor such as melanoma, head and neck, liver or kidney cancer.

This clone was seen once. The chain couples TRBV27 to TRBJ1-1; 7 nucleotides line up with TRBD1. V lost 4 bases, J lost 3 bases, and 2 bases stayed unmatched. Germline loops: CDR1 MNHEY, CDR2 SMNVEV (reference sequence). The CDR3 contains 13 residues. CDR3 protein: CASSWTGDTEAFF. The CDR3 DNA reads TGTGCCAGCAGTTGGACAGGAGACACTGAAGCTTTCTTT.

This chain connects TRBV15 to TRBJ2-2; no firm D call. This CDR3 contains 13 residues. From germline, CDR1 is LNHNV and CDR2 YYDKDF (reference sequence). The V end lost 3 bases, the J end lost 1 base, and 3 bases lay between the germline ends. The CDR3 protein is CATSRGNTGELFF. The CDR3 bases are TGTGCCACCAGCAGGGGGAACACCGGGGAGCTGTTTTTT.

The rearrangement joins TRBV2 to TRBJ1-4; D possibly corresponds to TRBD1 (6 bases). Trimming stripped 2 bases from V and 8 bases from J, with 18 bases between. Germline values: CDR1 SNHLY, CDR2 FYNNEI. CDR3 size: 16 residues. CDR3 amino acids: CASSERPTGKEEKLFF. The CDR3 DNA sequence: TGTGCCAGCAGTGAAAGGCCCACAGGGAAGGAAGAAAAACTGTTTTTT.

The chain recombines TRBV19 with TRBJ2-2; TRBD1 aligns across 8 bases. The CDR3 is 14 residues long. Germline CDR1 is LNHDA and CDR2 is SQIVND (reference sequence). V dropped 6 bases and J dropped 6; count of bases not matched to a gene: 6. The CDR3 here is CASSSRTGPGELFF. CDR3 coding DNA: TGTGCCAGTAGCTCACGGACAGGGCCCGGGGAGCTGTTTTTT. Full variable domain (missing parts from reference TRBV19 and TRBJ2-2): DGGITQSPKYLFRKEGQNVTLSCEQNLNHDAMYWYRQDPGQGLRLIYYSQIVNDFQKGDIAEGYSVSREKKESFPLTVTSAQKNPTAFYLCASSSRTGPGELFFGEGSRLTVL.

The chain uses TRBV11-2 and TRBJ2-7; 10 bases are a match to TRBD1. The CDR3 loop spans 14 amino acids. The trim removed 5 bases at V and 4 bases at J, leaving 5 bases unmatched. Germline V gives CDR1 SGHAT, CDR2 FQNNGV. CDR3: CASSQGQGLYEQYF. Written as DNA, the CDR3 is TGTGCCAGCAGCCAGGGACAGGGGCTGTACGAGCAGTACTTC.

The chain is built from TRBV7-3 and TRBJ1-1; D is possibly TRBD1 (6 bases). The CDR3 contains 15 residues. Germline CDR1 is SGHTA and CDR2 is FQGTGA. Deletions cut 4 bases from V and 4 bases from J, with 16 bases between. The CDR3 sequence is CASSSLSGEVTEAFF. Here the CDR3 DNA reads TGTGCCAGCAGCTCACTCTCAGGGGAAGTCACTGAAGCTTTCTTT.

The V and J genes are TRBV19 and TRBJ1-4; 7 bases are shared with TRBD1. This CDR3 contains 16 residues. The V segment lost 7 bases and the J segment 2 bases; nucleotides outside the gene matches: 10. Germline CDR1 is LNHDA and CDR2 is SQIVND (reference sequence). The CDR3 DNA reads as TGTGCCAGTAACCCAGGGGGGCGAGTCACTAATGAAAAACTGTTTTTT. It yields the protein CASNPGGRVTNEKLFF.

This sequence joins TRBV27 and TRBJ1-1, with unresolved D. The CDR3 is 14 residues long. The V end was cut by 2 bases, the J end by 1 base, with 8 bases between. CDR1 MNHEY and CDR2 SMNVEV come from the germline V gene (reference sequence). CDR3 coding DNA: TGTGCCAGCAGTTTAGGACCACCGAACACTGAAGCTTTCTTT. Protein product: CASSLGPPNTEAFF.

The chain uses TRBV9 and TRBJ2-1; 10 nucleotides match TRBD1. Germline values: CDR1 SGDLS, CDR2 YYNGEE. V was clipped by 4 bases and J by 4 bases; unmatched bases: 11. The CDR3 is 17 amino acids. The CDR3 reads CASSFRLGTGDYNEQFF. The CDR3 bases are TGTGCCAGCAGCTTCCGACTCGGGACAGGGGATTACAATGAGCAGTTCTTC. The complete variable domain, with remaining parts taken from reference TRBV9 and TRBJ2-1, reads DSGVTQTPKHLITATGQRVTLRCSPRSGDLSVYWYQQSLDQGLQFLIQYYNGEERAKGNILERFSAQQFPDLHSELNLSSLELGDSALYFCASSFRLGTGDYNEQFFGPGTRLTVL.

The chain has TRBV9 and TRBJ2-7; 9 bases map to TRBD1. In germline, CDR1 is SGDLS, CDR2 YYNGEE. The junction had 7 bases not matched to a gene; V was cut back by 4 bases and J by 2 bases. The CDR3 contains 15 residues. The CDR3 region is CASSTRTGEAYEQYF. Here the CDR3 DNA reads TGTGCCAGCAGCACACGGACAGGGGAAGCCTACGAGCAGTACTTC.

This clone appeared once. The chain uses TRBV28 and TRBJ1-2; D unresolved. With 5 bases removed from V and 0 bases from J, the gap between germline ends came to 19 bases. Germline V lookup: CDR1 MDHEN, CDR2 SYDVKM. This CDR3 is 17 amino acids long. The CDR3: CASSITRGRGANYGYTF. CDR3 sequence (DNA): TGTGCCAGCAGTATCACCCGAGGCCGGGGAGCTAACTATGGCTACACCTTC.

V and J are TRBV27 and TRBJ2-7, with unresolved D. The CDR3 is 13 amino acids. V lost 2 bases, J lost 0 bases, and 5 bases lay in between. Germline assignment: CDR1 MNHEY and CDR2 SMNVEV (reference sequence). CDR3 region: CASSLNPSYEQYF. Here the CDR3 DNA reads TGTGCCAGCAGTTTAAACCCCTCCTACGAGCAGTACTTC.

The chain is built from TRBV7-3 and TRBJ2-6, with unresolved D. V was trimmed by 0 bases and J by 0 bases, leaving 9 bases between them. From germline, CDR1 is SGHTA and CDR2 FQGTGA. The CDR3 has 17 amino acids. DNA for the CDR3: TGTGCCAGCAGCTTAACGGGATTTTACTCTGGGGCCAACGTCCTGACTTTC. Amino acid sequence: CASSLTGFYSGANVLTF.

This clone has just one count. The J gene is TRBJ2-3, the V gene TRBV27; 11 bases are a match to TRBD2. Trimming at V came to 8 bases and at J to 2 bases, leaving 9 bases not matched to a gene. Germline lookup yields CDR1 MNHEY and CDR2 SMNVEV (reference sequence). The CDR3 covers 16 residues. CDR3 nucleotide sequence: TGTGCCAGCGGAGCCTTAGCGGGAGGGCCCACAGATACGCAGTATTTT. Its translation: CASGALAGGPTDTQYF.

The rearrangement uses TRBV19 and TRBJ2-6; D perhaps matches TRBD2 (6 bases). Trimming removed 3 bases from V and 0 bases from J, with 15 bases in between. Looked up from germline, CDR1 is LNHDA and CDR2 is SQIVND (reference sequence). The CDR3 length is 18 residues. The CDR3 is CASSILDGRVSGANVLTF. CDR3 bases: TGTGCCAGTAGTATCTTGGACGGGAGAGTCTCTGGGGCCAACGTCCTGACTTTC. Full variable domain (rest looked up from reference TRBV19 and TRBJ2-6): DGGITQSPKYLFRKEGQNVTLSCEQNLNHDAMYWYRQDPGQGLRLIYYSQIVNDFQKGDIAEGYSVSREKKESFPLTVTSAQKNPTAFYLCASSILDGRVSGANVLTFGAGSRLTVL.

For the CDR3, the DNA is TGTGCCAGCAGGACGATACTCGAGCGGGAGGGCCTGTCGGAGCTGTTTTTT. Translating it yields CASRTILEREGLSELFF. J is TRBJ2-2 and V is TRBV2; 10 nucleotides align to TRBD2. The germline CDR1 and CDR2 sequences are SNHLY and FYNNEI. With V trimmed by 6 bases and J by 10 bases, 17 bases remained unmatched. This CDR3 has 17 amino acids. Looking up the rest from reference TRBV2 and TRBJ2-2 gives the full variable domain: EPEVTQTPSHQVTQMGQEVILRCVPISNHLYFYWYRQILGQKVEFLVSFYNNEISEKSEIFDDQFSVERPDGSNFTLKIRSTKLEDSAMYFCASRTILEREGLSELFFGEGSRLTVL.

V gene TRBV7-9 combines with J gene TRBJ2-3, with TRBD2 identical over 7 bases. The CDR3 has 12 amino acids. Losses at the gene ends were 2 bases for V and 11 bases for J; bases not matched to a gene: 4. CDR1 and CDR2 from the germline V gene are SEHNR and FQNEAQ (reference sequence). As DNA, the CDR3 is TGTGCCAGCAGCTTAATTGGGGGGGAGCAGTATTTT. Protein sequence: CASSLIGGEQYF.

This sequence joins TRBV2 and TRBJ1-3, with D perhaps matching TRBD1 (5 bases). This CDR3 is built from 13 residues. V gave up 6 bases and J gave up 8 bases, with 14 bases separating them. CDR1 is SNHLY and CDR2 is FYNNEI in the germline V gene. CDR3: CASRSIGADTIYF. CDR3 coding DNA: TGTGCCAGCAGAAGCATAGGGGCGGACACCATATATTTT. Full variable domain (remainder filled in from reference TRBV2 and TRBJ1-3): EPEVTQTPSHQVTQMGQEVILRCVPISNHLYFYWYRQILGQKVEFLVSFYNNEISEKSEIFDDQFSVERPDGSNFTLKIRSTKLEDSAMYFCASRSIGADTIYFGEGSWLTVV.

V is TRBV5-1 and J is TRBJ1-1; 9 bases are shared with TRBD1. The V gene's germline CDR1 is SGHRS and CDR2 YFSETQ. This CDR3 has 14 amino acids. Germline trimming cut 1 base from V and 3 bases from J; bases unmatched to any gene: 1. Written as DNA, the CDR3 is TGCGCCAGCAGCTTGAGACAGGGGGACACTGAAGCTTTCTTT. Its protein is CASSLRQGDTEAFF.